One sample yielded the 31 T cell receptor beta chains listed below, sequenced in a study of cytomegalovirus exposure and HLA in healthy donors. Assay: immunoSEQ multiplex PCR; the TCRdb copy retains only in-frame clones and omits some. Among fewer than 200,000 clones, 86% were seen once, and the ten largest hold 4.5% to 7%. The sequenced sample was PBMCs. The receptors were gathered from a woman aged 25 to 39 in good health and CMV-seronegative.

J is TRBJ2-7 and V is TRBV7-2; 8 bases line up with TRBD1. This CDR3 is 15 amino acids long. The V gene end was trimmed by 6 bases and the J gene end by 5 bases; junction bases not matched to a gene: 12. CDR1 and CDR2 from the germline V gene are SGHTA and FQGNSA. In nucleotides, the CDR3 is TGTGCCAGCAGATATAATGGACAGGGAATGGACGAGCAGTACTTC. It encodes CASRYNGQGMDEQYF.

The V call is TRBV5-1, the J call TRBJ2-1; a weak D match, TRBD2 (7 bases). CDR1 and CDR2 (germline): SGHRS, YFSETQ. Trimming cost V 3 bases and J 8 bases, with 18 bases left between them. This CDR3 comprises 15 residues. CDR3 sequence (DNA): TGCGCCAGCAGCTCCAAGGGGGGGGGCATCGATGAGCAGTTCTTC. This translates into CASSSKGGGIDEQFF.

The gene calls are TRBV5-1 and TRBJ1-1; D remains unclear. CDR1 is SGHRS, CDR2 YFSETQ, per germline. The V and J ends lost 4 bases and 8 bases respectively, with 15 bases between them. This CDR3 has 13 amino acids. CDR3 nucleotides: TGCGCCAGCAGCCCTTCGAGACCTTACGAAGCTTTCTTT. This codes for CASSPSRPYEAFF.

The gene calls are TRBV30 and TRBJ2-1; TRBD2 matches at 7 bases. Trimming removed 4 bases from V and 12 bases from J; junction bases left unmatched: 6. CDR1 and CDR2 from the germline V gene are GTSNPN and SVGIG (reference sequence). CDR3 length equals 11 residues. The CDR3 DNA follows: TGTGCCTGGACCTCAGGACTAGGGCAGTTCTTC. Its translation: CAWTSGLGQFF.

V gene TRBV10-3 combines with J gene TRBJ1-3; D unclear. Trimming took 6 bases from V and 7 from J, leaving 16 bases between them. Per germline, CDR1 ENHRY and CDR2 SYGVKD. This CDR3 region has 14 residues. CDR3 DNA: TGTGCCATCAGCGAACCTCGCCTCGGGAACACCATATATTTT. This translates into CAISEPRLGNTIYF.

The rearrangement links TRBV6-1 to TRBJ2-7, with D possibly matching TRBD2 (7 bases). Germline CDR1 and CDR2: MNHNS and SASEGT. The V and J ends lost 6 bases and 4 bases respectively, with 13 bases between them. The CDR3 extends over 13 amino acids. The CDR3 region is CASRGGGSYEQYF. CDR3 in DNA: TGTGCCAGCAGGGGGGGCGGGAGTTACGAGCAGTACTTC.

This clone was seen more than once but under ten times. The chain combines TRBV27 with TRBJ2-5; 9 positions match TRBD2. This CDR3 is built from 14 residues. The V segment lost 2 bases and the J segment 5 bases; nucleotides outside the gene matches: 3. CDR1 and CDR2 (germline): MNHEY, SMNVEV (reference sequence). CDR3 in DNA: TGTGCCAGCAGTTTAGCGGGGGGGTGGGAGACCCAGTACTTC. Its translation: CASSLAGGWETQYF.

The chain carries TRBV27 and TRBJ2-3; perhaps TRBD1 as D (6 bases). Trimming took 2 bases from V and 3 from J, leaving 12 bases between them. Germline V gives CDR1 MNHEY, CDR2 SMNVEV (reference sequence). This CDR3 contains 15 residues. The CDR3 DNA follows: TGTGCCAGCAGTTTAAGGGACACCAAGACAGATACGCAGTATTTT. It is translated as CASSLRDTKTDTQYF.

The V and J genes are TRBV6-5 and TRBJ1-3; D perhaps matches TRBD1 (6 bases). The germline V and J ends were trimmed by 6 bases and 2 bases, with 14 bases remaining between them. The CDR3 length is 15 residues. CDR1 and CDR2 from the germline V gene are MNHEY and SVGAGI. CDR3 sequence reads: CASRRTEVAGNTIYF. CDR3 nucleotides: TGTGCCAGCAGGCGGACAGAAGTTGCTGGAAACACCATATATTTT.

This clone showed up just a few times. This chain links TRBV19 with TRBJ2-7, with a tentative D call TRBD1 (6 bases). The CDR3 sequence is 10 residues long. Trimming removed 10 bases from V and 3 bases from J, with 7 bases in between. CDR1 is LNHDA, CDR2 SQIVND, per germline (reference sequence). The CDR3 sequence: CATGDYEQYF. The CDR3 coding sequence is TGTGCCACAGGGGACTACGAGCAGTACTTC.

V and J are TRBV5-8 and TRBJ1-1, with D possibly matching TRBD1 (6 bases). The V gene lost 0 bases and the J gene lost 4 bases, with 16 bases spanning the gap. The CDR3 consists of 16 residues. CDR1 and CDR2 from the germline V gene are SGHTS and YDEGEE. This CDR3 reads CASSLEGTPRRTEAFF. The CDR3 DNA reads TGTGCCAGCAGCTTGGAAGGGACACCCAGACGCACTGAAGCTTTCTTT.

This clone came up once. This chain uses TRBV27 with TRBJ2-6, with 11 bases matching TRBD1. Germline CDR1 is MNHEY and CDR2 is SMNVEV (reference sequence). V trimming: 4 bases; J trimming: 4 bases; junction bases outside the gene matches: 9. The CDR3 runs 18 residues. CDR3 loop: CASSSRTGGAGGANVLTF. The CDR3 coding sequence is TGTGCCAGCAGTTCCCGGACAGGGGGCGCAGGAGGGGCCAACGTCCTGACTTTC.

V gene TRBV7-6 combines with J gene TRBJ2-1, with D perhaps matching TRBD2 (6 bases). This CDR3 has 15 residues. The V gene's germline CDR1 is SGHVS and CDR2 FNYEAQ. V was trimmed by 0 bases and J by 1 base, leaving 7 bases between them. In DNA form, the CDR3 reads TGTGCCAGCAGCTTAGCGGCGGGGTCCTACAATGAGCAGTTCTTC. It translates to CASSLAAGSYNEQFF.

This sequence joins TRBV7-2 and TRBJ1-1, with no clear D. V was shortened by 1 base and J by 4 bases, with 16 bases between the two germline ends. There are 16 residues in the CDR3. CDR1 and CDR2 (germline): SGHTA, FQGNSA. In nucleotides, the CDR3 is TGTGCCAGCAGCTTAGAAGTTCTCCCTCTGGGCACTGAAGCTTTCTTT. Its protein product is CASSLEVLPLGTEAFF.

In its sample, this clone was seen a few times. V gene TRBV2 combines with J gene TRBJ1-5; 7 positions match TRBD1. This CDR3 spans 15 amino acids. The germline CDR1 and CDR2 sequences are SNHLY and FYNNEI. Trimming took 6 bases from V and 1 from J; bases not matched to a gene: 6. CDR3 amino acids: CASSEGQRSNQPQHF. The CDR3, as DNA: TGTGCCAGCAGCGAGGGACAGAGGAGCAATCAGCCCCAGCATTTT.

This clone is a singleton in its sample. The J gene is TRBJ1-4, the V gene TRBV5-4; 8 nucleotides line up with TRBD1. CDR3 length equals 17 residues. Germline CDR1 is SGHNT and CDR2 is YYREEE (reference sequence). Trimming took 3 bases from V and 8 from J; bases not matched to a gene: 15. This CDR3 reads CASSSFGAGTGGEKLFF. The CDR3 region has the DNA TGTGCCAGCAGCTCGTTCGGGGCAGGGACAGGAGGCGAAAAACTGTTTTTT.

The V call is TRBV5-1, the J call TRBJ2-2; 8 bases line up with TRBD1. Germline CDR1 SGHRS, CDR2 YFSETQ. The junction had 5 bases not matched to a gene; V was cut back by 0 bases and J by 4 bases. The CDR3 has 16 amino acids. The CDR3, as DNA: TGCGCCAGCAGCTTGGTCGCAGGGGGCGGCACCGGGGAGCTGTTTTTT. Protein product: CASSLVAGGGTGELFF. The full variable domain, with the rest looked up from reference TRBV5-1 and TRBJ2-2, is KAGVTQTPRYLIKTRGQQVTLSCSPISGHRSVSWYQQTPGQGLQFLFEYFSETQRNKGNFPGRFSGRQFSNSRSEMNVSTLELGDSALYLCASSLVAGGGTGELFFGEGSRLTVL.

The chain links TRBV18 to TRBJ2-1, with D hard to call. The CDR3 spans 13 residues. Germline V CDR1 and CDR2: KGHSH, LQKENI. V lost 5 bases and J 3 bases, leaving 8 bases between the germline ends. CDR3 amino acids: CASSVASYNEQFF. The CDR3 DNA reads as TGTGCCAGCTCAGTGGCCAGCTACAATGAGCAGTTCTTC.

The chain carries TRBV7-8 and TRBJ2-7, with D perhaps matching TRBD1 or TRBD2 (5 bases each). CDR1 and CDR2 from the germline V gene are SGHVS and FQNEAQ. V lost 2 bases, J lost 2 bases, and 13 bases lay in between. CDR3 size: 15 residues. The CDR3 region is CASSLFLQGAYEQYF. In nucleotides, the CDR3 is TGTGCCAGCAGCTTATTTCTCCAGGGAGCCTACGAGCAGTACTTC.

J is TRBJ2-6 and V is TRBV19, with no clear D. The germline V gene has CDR1 LNHDA and CDR2 SQIVND (reference sequence). V was trimmed by 4 bases and J by 9 bases, leaving 4 bases between them. This CDR3 has 11 amino acids. The CDR3 spells CASSTSNVLTF. The CDR3 coding sequence is TGTGCCAGTAGTACCAGCAACGTCCTGACTTTC.

The chain employs TRBV21-1 and TRBJ1-5; the listed D gene, TRBD1, was not tested against the DNA. TRBV21-1 is a known pseudogene. The CDR3 covers 16 residues. DNA of the CDR3: TGTGCCAGCAGCACAATGACAGGGCTGGGCAATCAGCCCCAGCATTTT. This encodes CASSTMTGLGNQPQHF.

The V gene is TRBV27, the J gene TRBJ2-1; TRBD2 matches at 8 bases. The CDR3 consists of 15 residues. Trimming at V came to 6 bases and at J to 2 bases, leaving 6 bases not matched to a gene. Germline-derived CDR1 and CDR2 are MNHEY and SMNVEV (reference sequence). The CDR3 spells CASSISGSPYNEQFF. The CDR3, as DNA: TGTGCCAGCAGCATCAGCGGGAGCCCCTACAATGAGCAGTTCTTC.

The DNA for the CDR3 is TGTGCCAGCAGCAAACTAGCGGGAACCTACGAGCAGTACTTC. Protein: CASSKLAGTYEQYF. The chain links TRBV7-2 to TRBJ2-7; the match to TRBD2 covers 10 bases. The V and J ends lost 5 bases and 2 bases, in that order; junction bases with no gene match: 3. CDR1 is SGHTA, CDR2 FQGNSA, per germline. This CDR3 region has 14 residues.

This clone was counted between two and nine times. This chain joins TRBV30 and TRBJ1-4; D remains ambiguous. V lost 0 bases to trimming and J lost 13 bases, with 12 bases between them. This CDR3 has 12 residues. Germline V gene data show CDR1 as GTSNPN and CDR2 as SVGIG (reference sequence). The CDR3, as DNA: TGTGCCTGGAGTGTACGTAGGGAGAGACTGTTTTTT. Amino acid sequence: CAWSVRRERLFF.

The chain joins TRBV11-2 to TRBJ1-1, with a weak D call TRBD1 (5 bases). The V end lost 5 bases, the J end lost 1 base, and 8 bases lay between the germline ends. Germline loops: CDR1 SGHAT, CDR2 FQNNGV. This CDR3 contains 13 residues. CDR3 loop: CASSIGQNTEAFF. The CDR3, as DNA: TGTGCCAGCAGCATCGGACAGAACACTGAAGCTTTCTTT.

The gene calls are TRBV9 and TRBJ1-1; TRBD1 might be the D (5 bases). V dropped 2 bases and J dropped 0 bases, with 14 bases sitting between them. CDR1 and CDR2 (germline): SGDLS, YYNGEE. The CDR3 runs to 16 residues. The CDR3 here is CASSVQPGPLNTEAFF. CDR3 sequence (DNA): TGTGCCAGCAGCGTGCAGCCGGGACCGCTGAACACTGAAGCTTTCTTT.

V usage is TRBV6-1 and J usage is TRBJ2-1, with D maybe TRBD2 (5 bases). CDR1 and CDR2 (germline): MNHNS, SASEGT. Trimming cost V 5 bases and J 1 base, with 12 bases left between them. This CDR3 contains 15 residues. The DNA for the CDR3 is TGTGCCAGCAGTCGGACTTTTTCTTCCTACAATGAGCAGTTCTTC. Translation gives CASSRTFSSYNEQFF.

V gene TRBV5-8 combines with J gene TRBJ2-1, with 7 bases lining up with TRBD1. This CDR3 is built from 15 residues. The V and J ends lost 0 bases and 9 bases, in that order; junction bases with no gene match: 9. From germline, CDR1 is SGHTS and CDR2 YDEGEE. CDR3: CASSLERGRRSEQFF. Here the CDR3 DNA reads TGTGCCAGCAGCTTGGAGAGGGGGCGAAGGAGTGAGCAGTTCTTC.

The genes are TRBV5-4 and TRBJ2-5, with 7 nucleotides matching TRBD1. The CDR3 length is 14 residues. Germline lookup yields CDR1 SGHNT and CDR2 YYREEE (reference sequence). With 3 bases clipped from V and 5 bases from J, the junction kept 7 bases outside the gene matches. This chain's CDR3 is CASSSKTGVETQYF. The CDR3 DNA reads TGTGCCAGCAGCTCAAAAACAGGGGTGGAGACCCAGTACTTC.

CDR3 nucleotides: TGCGCCAGCAGCCACGCAAGACAGGTAAACACTGAAGCTTTCTTT. This encodes CASSHARQVNTEAFF. This chain links TRBV4-1 with TRBJ1-1; D perhaps matches TRBD1 (6 bases). The CDR3 runs 15 residues. Trimming pared 3 bases from V and 2 bases from J, leaving 13 bases between. Germline values: CDR1 MGHRA, CDR2 YSYEKL.

This chain uses TRBV7-3 with TRBJ2-3, with 8 bases that match TRBD1. CDR1 and CDR2 from the germline V gene are SGHTA and FQGTGA. The CDR3 has 16 residues. Trimming removed 1 base from V and 3 bases from J; junction bases left unmatched: 6. Written as DNA, the CDR3 is TGTGCCAGCAGCTTAAACCAGGGGGCGCGTACAGATACGCAGTATTTT. This sequence encodes CASSLNQGARTDTQYF.